The source of this TCR beta chain is a study of T cells after posttransplantation cyclophosphamide. Findings of the study overall: TRB clonality was highly associated with recipient CMV seropositivity and reactivation. TRB overlap between skin or GI tissue T cells and blood was limited.

This clone was observed at least ten times. The antigen remains undetermined. The method was immunoSEQ multiplex PCR; TCRdb's version includes in-frame clones alone and lacks a portion of them. The counts give 44,000 or so clones, none of them seen only once; around 2.2% is held by the top ten. This TCR was recovered from a man aged 40-49 years in good health, CMV-negative, and a related stem cell transplant donor. Material: PBMCs.

The CDR3 loop reads CASTGVGEQYF. CDR3 coding DNA: TGTGCCAGCACGGGGGTTGGCGAGCAGTACTTC. This sequence joins TRBV27 and TRBJ2-7; D is possibly TRBD2 (6 bases). Per the germline V gene, CDR1 is MNHEY and CDR2 is SMNVEV (reference sequence). Between the trimmed V and J ends, which lost 7 bases and 6 bases, there was a span of 10 bases. This CDR3 contains 11 residues.